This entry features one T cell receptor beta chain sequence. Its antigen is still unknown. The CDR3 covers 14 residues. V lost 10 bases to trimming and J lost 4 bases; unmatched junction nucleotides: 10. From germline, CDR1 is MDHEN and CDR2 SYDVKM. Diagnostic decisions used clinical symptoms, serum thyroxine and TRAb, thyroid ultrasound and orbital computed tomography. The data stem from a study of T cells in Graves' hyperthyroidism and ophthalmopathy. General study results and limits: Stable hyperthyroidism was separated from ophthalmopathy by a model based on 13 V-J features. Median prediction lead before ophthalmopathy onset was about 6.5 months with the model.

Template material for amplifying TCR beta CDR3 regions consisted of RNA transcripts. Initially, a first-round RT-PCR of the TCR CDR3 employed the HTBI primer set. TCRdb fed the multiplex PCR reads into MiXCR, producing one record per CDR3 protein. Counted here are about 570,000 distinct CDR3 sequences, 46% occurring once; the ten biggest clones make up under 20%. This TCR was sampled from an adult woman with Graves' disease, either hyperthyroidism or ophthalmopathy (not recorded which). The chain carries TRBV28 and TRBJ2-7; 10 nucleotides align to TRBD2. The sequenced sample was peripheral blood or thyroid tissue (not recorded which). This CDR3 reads CATSGTSDGYEQYF. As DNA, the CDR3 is TGTGCCACCTCCGGGACTAGCGATGGATACGAGCAGTACTTC.